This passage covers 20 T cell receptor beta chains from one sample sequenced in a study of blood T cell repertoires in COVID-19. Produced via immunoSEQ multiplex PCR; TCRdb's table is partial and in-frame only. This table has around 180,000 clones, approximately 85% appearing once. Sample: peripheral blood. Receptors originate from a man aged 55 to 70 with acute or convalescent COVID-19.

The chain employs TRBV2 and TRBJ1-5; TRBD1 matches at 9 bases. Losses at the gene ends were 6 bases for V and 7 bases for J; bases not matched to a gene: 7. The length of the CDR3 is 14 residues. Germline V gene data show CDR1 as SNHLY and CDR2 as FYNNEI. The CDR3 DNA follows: TGTGCCAGCAGGGACACAGGGGGCGGGCAGCCCCAGCATTTT. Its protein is CASRDTGGGQPQHF.

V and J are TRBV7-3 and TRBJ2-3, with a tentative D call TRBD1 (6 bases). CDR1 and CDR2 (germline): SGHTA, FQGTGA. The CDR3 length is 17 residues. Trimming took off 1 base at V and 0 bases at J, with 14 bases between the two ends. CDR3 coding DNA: TGTGCCAGCAGCTTAAAGTCCGGGACACTAAGCACAGATACGCAGTATTTT. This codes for CASSLKSGTLSTDTQYF.

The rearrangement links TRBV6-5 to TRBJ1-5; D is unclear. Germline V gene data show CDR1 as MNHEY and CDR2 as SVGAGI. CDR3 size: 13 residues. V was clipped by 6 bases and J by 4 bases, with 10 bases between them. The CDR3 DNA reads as TGTGCCAGCAGAACGCGCCTGAATCAGCCCCAGCATTTT. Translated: CASRTRLNQPQHF.

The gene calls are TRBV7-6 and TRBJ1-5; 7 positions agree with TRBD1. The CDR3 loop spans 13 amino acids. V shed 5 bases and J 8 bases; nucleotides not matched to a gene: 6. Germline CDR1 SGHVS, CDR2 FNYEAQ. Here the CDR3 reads CASSNRGLKPQHF. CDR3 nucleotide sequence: TGTGCCAGCAGCAACAGGGGTTTGAAGCCCCAGCATTTT. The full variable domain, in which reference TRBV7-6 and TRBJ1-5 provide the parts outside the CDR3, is GAGVSQSPRYKVTKRGQDVALRCDPISGHVSLYWYRQALGQGPEFLTYFNYEAQQDKSGLPNDRFSAERPEGSISTLTIQRTEQRDSAMYRCASSNRGLKPQHFGDGTRLSIL.

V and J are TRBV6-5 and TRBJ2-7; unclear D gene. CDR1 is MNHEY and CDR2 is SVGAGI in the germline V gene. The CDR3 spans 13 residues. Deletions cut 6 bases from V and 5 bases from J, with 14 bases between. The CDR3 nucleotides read TGTGCCAGCAGGGCAGCGCCGTTAAACGAGCAGTACTTC. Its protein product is CASRAAPLNEQYF.

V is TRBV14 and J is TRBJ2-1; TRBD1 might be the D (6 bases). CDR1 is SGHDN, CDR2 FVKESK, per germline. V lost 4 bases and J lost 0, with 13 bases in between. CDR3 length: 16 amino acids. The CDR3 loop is CASSPPRRGSYNEQFF. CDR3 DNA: TGTGCCAGCAGCCCCCCCCGCAGGGGCTCCTACAATGAGCAGTTCTTC.

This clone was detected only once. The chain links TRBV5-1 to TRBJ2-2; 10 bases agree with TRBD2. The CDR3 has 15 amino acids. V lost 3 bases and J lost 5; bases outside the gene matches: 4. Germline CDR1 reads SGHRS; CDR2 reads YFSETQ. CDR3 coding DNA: TGCGCCAGCAGCTACCTAGCGGGAGCAACCGGGGAGCTGTTTTTT. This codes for CASSYLAGATGELFF.

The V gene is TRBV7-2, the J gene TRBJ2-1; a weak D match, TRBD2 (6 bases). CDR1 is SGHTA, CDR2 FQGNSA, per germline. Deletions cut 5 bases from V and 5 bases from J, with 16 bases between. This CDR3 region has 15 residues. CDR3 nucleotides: TGTGCCAGCAGCAGGGACTCCGCCCCGAACAATGAGCAGTTCTTC. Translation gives CASSRDSAPNNEQFF.

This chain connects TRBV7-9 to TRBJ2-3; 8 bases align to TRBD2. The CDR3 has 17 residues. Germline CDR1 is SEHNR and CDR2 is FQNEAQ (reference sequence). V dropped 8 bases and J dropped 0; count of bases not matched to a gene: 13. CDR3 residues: CASPQPTSGGSTDTQYF. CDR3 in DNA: TGTGCCAGCCCCCAACCTACTAGCGGAGGGAGCACAGATACGCAGTATTTT.

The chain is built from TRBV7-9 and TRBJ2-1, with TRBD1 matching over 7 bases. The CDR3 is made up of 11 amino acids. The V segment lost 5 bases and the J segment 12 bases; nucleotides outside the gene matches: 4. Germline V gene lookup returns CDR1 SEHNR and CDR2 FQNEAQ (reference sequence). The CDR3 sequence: CASSQRDRQFF. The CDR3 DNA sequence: TGTGCCAGCAGCCAAAGGGACAGGCAGTTCTTC.

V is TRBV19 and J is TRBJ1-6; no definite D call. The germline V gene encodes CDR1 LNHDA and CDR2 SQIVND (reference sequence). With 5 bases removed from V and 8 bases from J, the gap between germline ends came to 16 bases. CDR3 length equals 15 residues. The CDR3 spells CASSVVPYSDSPLHF. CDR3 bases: TGTGCCAGTAGTGTCGTCCCTTACTCGGATTCACCCCTCCACTTT.

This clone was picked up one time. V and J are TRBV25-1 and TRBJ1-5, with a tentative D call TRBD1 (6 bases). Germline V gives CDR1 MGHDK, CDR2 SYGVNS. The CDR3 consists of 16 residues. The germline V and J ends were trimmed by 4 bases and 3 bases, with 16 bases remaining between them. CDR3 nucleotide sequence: TGTGCCAGCAGTGGACGGACAGAAGATTACAATCAGCCCCAGCATTTT. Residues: CASSGRTEDYNQPQHF.

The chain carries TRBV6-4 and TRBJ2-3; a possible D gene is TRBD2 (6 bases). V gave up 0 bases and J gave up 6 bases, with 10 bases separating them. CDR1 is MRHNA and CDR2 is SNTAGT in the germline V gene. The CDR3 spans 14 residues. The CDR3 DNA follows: TGTGCCAGCAGTGACTCTGGCGGGACCGATACGCAGTATTTT. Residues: CASSDSGGTDTQYF.

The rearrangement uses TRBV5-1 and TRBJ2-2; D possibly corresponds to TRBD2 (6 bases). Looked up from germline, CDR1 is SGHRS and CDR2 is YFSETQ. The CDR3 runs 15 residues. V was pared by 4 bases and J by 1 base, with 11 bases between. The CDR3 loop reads CASSPGRGNTGELFF. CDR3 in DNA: TGCGCCAGCAGCCCCGGGCGGGGGAACACCGGGGAGCTGTTTTTT.

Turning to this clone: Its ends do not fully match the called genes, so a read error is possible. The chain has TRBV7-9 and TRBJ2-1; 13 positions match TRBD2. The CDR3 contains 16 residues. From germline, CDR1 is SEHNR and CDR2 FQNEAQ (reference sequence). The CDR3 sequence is CASSLTSGRAYSEQFF. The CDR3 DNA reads TGTGCCAGCAGCTTAACTAGCGGGAGGGCCTACAGTGAGCAGTTCTTC.

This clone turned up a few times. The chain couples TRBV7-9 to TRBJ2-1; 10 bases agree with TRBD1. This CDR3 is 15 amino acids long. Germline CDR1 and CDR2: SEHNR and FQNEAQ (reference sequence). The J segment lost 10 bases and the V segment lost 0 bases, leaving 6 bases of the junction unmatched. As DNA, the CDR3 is TGTGCCAGCAGCTTAGCTGGGACAGGGGCGGGCGAGCAGTTCTTC. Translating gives CASSLAGTGAGEQFF.

CDR3 sequence: CASLLGTALNTEAFF. The DNA for the CDR3 is TGTGCCAGCCTCCTCGGGACAGCACTGAACACTGAAGCTTTCTTT. The chain joins TRBV2 to TRBJ1-1, with 7 bases identical to TRBD1. The CDR3 runs to 15 residues. The junction had 9 bases not matched to a gene; V was cut back by 8 bases and J by 0 bases. Per the germline V gene, CDR1 is SNHLY and CDR2 is FYNNEI.

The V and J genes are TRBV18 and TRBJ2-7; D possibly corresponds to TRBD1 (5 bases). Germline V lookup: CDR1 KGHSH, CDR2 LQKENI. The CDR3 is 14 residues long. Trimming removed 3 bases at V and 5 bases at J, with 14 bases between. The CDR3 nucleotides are TGTGCCAGCTCACCGAGTTGGGGCTCGAACGAGCAGTACTTC. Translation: CASSPSWGSNEQYF.

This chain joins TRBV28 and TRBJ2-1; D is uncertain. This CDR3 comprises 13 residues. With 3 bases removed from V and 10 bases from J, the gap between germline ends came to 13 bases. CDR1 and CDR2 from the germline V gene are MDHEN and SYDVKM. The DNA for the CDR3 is TGTGCCAGCAGTTTCTCGACCGCAGCGGAGCAGTTCTTC. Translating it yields CASSFSTAAEQFF.

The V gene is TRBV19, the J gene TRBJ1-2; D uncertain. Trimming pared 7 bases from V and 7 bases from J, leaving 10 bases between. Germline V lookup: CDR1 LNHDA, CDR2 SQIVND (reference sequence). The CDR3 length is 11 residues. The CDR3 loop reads CASTGRGGYTF. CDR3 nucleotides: TGTGCCAGTACAGGTCGTGGTGGCTACACCTTC.